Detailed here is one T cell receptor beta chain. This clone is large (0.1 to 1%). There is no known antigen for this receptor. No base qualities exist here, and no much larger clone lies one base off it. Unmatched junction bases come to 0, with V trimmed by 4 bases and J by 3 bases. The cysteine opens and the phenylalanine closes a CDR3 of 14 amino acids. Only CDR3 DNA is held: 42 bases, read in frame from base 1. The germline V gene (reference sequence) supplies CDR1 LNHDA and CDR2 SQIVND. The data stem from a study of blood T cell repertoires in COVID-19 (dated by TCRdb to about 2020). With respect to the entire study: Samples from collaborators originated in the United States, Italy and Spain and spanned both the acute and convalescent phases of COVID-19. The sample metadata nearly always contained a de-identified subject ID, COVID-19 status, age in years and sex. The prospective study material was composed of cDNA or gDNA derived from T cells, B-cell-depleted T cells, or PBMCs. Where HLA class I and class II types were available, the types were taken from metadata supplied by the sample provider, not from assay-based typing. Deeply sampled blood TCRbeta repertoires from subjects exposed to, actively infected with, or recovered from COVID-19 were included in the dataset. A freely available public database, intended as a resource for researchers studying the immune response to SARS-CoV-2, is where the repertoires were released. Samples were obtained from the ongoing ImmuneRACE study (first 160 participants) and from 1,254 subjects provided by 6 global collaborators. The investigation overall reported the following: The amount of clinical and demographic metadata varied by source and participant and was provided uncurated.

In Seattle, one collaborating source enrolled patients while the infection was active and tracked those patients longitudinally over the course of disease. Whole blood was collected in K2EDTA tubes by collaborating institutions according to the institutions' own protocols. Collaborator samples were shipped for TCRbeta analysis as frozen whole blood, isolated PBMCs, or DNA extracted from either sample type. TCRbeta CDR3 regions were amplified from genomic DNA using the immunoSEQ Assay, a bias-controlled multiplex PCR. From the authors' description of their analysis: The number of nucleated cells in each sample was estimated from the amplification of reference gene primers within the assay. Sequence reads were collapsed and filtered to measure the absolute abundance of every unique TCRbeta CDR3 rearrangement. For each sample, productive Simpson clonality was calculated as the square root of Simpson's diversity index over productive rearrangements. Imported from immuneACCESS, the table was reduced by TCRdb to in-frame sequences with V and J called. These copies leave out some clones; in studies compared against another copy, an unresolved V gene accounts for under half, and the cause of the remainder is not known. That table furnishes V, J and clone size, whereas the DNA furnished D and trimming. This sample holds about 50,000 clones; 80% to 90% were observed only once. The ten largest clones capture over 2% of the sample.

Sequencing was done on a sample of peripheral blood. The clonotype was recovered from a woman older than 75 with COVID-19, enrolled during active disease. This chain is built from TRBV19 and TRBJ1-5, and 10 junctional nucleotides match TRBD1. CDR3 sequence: CASSRQGANQPQHF. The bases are TGTGCCAGTAGTAGACAGGGGGCCAATCAGCCCCAGCATTTT.